The T cell receptor beta chain described here comes from a study of early T cells in non-severe SARS-CoV-2 infection. At the level of the study: From unsorted whole blood, bulk RNA was sequenced, and the chains remained unpaired. Whole-study results and caveats: Matching against VDJdb likely underestimated virus-specific expansions, favoring anti-spike CD8.

Germline loops: CDR1 SGDLS, CDR2 YYNGEE. This CDR3 region has 13 residues. V lost 0 bases, J lost 0 bases, and 3 bases lay in between. This clonotype was seen a handful of times. Its antigen is currently unknown. Unique molecular identifiers tagged individual cDNA molecules. TCRdb re-analysed the 5' RACE reads in MiXCR, keeping a single row per CDR3 protein. The profile covers 80,000 to 95,000 distinct CDR3 sequences, with 12% to 15% appearing a single time and under 6.5% taken by the ten largest. Sequencing was performed on whole blood. This chain joins TRBV9 and TRBJ1-1; D gene uncertain. The sequence derives from an adult who was a healthcare worker with PCR-confirmed SARS-CoV-2 infection or an uninfected control (not recorded which). CDR3 amino acids: CASSVAVNTEAFF. Here the CDR3 DNA reads TGTGCCAGCAGCGTAGCGGTGAACACTGAAGCTTTCTTT.